This is a list of T cell receptor beta chains from one sample in a study of Ad26.COV2.S vaccination and SARS-CoV-2 variants. Only in-frame clones appear in the TCRdb table, and some are missing; sequencing was by immunoSEQ multiplex PCR. The sample consists of about 280,000 clones, more than 75% of them appearing once. Sequenced material: peripheral blood, taken in a trial of Ad26.COV2.S vaccine versus placebo. The receptors stem from a person aged 18-65 years who received the Ad26.COV2.S COVID-19 vaccine or a placebo. CDR3s include the opening cysteine and the closing phenylalanine or tryptophan. Each record gives: CDR3 DNA, CDR3 protein, J gene, D gene, V gene, clone size, CDR3 length. A D gene is named only where the DNA matches it firmly. Some rows mark clone size as missing; the rest say once, few, many or name a class of expanded clone.

DNA: TGTGCCAGCAGCGTAGGGACAGGGGGCTTTGGGGCTTTCTTT
CDR3: CASSVGTGGFGAFF
J: TRBJ1-1
D: TRBD1
V: TRBV9
size: .
length: 14

DNA: TGTGCCACCAGCAGAGATTGGAGCGGGGGGGCCTACGAGCAGTACTTC
CDR3: CATSRDWSGGAYEQYF
J: TRBJ2-7
D: TRBD2
V: TRBV15
size: few
length: 16

DNA: TGTGCCAGCAGCCCGCTCTGGAATTACGAGCAGTACTTC
CDR3: CASSPLWNYEQYF
J: TRBJ2-7
D: .
V: TRBV5-5
size: .
length: 13

DNA: TGTGCCAGCAGTTTGATAGGGAGCTCCTACAATGAGCAGTTCTTC
CDR3: CASSLIGSSYNEQFF
J: TRBJ2-1
D: .
V: TRBV6-2/TRBV6-3
size: few
length: 15

DNA: TGTGCCAGCAGTACGCCCACCGGAGTTTTGGCTGAAGCTTTCTTT
CDR3: CASSTPTGVLAEAFF
J: TRBJ1-1
D: .
V: TRBV27
size: once
length: 15

DNA: TGTGCCAGCAGCTTAGCCGGGGGGGCAGAAGGTGGCTACACCTTC
CDR3: CASSLAGGAEGGYTF
J: TRBJ1-2
D: .
V: TRBV7-2
size: .
length: 15

DNA: TGTGCCAGCAGCACCTTCAGACAGAAGAGCTCCTACGAGCAGTACTTC
CDR3: CASSTFRQKSSYEQYF
J: TRBJ2-7
D: .
V: TRBV11-2
size: .
length: 16

DNA: TGTGCCAGCAGTTTAGGCAGGGGGCTCCAGGCTTTCTTT
CDR3: CASSLGRGLQAFF
J: TRBJ1-1
D: TRBD1
V: TRBV12-3/TRBV12-4
size: once
length: 13

DNA: TGTGCCACCAGTCCCGATGGGCCTCGGGTTGGTGAAAAACTGTTTTTT
CDR3: CATSPDGPRVGEKLFF
J: TRBJ1-4
D: .
V: TRBV15
size: .
length: 16

DNA: TGCGCCAGCAGCCAAGCGGTCAGCTCACTCAGAGGGGCATATGGCTACACCTTC
CDR3: CASSQAVSSLRGAYGYTF
J: TRBJ1-2
D: .
V: TRBV4-1
size: .
length: 18

DNA: TGCAGCGTTGAAGATGCCGGGGGAAGTGGGGCCAACGTCCTGACTTTC
CDR3: CSVEDAGGSGANVLTF
J: TRBJ2-6
D: .
V: TRBV29-1
size: .
length: 16

DNA: TGCGCCAGCTCCCCGGGACAGGGTAACTACGAGCAGTACTTC
CDR3: CASSPGQGNYEQYF
J: TRBJ2-7
D: TRBD1
V: TRBV4-1
size: .
length: 14

DNA: TGTGCCAGCATGACAGGGAAAAGATACGAGCAGTACTTC
CDR3: CASMTGKRYEQYF
J: TRBJ2-7
D: TRBD1
V: TRBV2
size: once
length: 13

DNA: TGTGCCAGCAGTCCAGGGGGGAGCTTGACCCAGTACTTC
CDR3: CASSPGGSLTQYF
J: TRBJ2-5
D: .
V: TRBV2
size: .
length: 13

DNA: TGTGCCAGCAGTACCCCGGGGCGGGGGACCTACAATGAGCAGTTCTTC
CDR3: CASSTPGRGTYNEQFF
J: TRBJ2-1
D: TRBD2
V: TRBV2
size: .
length: 16

DNA: TGTGCCAGCAGCCCAAACCCCGGGACAGGTTACTACGAGCAGTACTTC
CDR3: CASSPNPGTGYYEQYF
J: TRBJ2-7
D: TRBD1
V: TRBV13
size: .
length: 16

DNA: TGTGCCTGGAGACAGGTCGCCTACGAGCAGTACTTC
CDR3: CAWRQVAYEQYF
J: TRBJ2-7
D: .
V: TRBV30
size: few
length: 12

DNA: TGTGCCAGCAGTTTTTCGCAGCCCGGGAACGGGGAGCTGTTTTTT
CDR3: CASSFSQPGNGELFF
J: TRBJ2-2
D: .
V: TRBV27
size: .
length: 15

DNA: TGTGCCAGCAGCCCTCCTCCGGGACAGGGATATGGCTACACCTTC
CDR3: CASSPPPGQGYGYTF
J: TRBJ1-2
D: TRBD1
V: TRBV7-2
size: .
length: 15

DNA: TGTGCCAGCAGTCGGGACAGCTCCTACGAGCAGTACTTC
CDR3: CASSRDSSYEQYF
J: TRBJ2-7
D: TRBD1
V: TRBV2
size: .
length: 13

DNA: TGTGCCAGCGGACCGGGACTAGCCCAAGCGGAGCAGTTCTTC
CDR3: CASGPGLAQAEQFF
J: TRBJ2-1
D: TRBD2
V: TRBV7-2
size: .
length: 14

DNA: TGTGCCAGCACCGATAGCGGGAGAGTCGACGAGCAGTACTTC
CDR3: CASTDSGRVDEQYF
J: TRBJ2-7
D: TRBD2
V: TRBV2
size: .
length: 14

DNA: TGTGCCAGCAGCTTAGCCGGGACAGAGTCCTACGAGCAGTACTTC
CDR3: CASSLAGTESYEQYF
J: TRBJ2-7
D: TRBD1
V: TRBV7-9
size: once
length: 15

DNA: TGTGCCAGCAGTCTCGGACAGGTCTTCTACAATGAGCAGTTCTTC
CDR3: CASSLGQVFYNEQFF
J: TRBJ2-1
D: TRBD1
V: TRBV5-6
size: .
length: 15